The 2 T cell receptor beta chains below all came from one sample that was sequenced in a study of T cell repertoires in cytomegalovirus infection. Which antigens these TCRs recognize remains unknown. Using its own MiXCR run on the reads, TCRdb lists one record per CDR3 protein. There are 750,000 to 900,000 distinct CDR3 sequences in the sample; 25% to 30% occur only once, and about 12% lies in the top ten. This material consisted of cultured CD8+ T cells from PBMCs, taken from culture after CMV antigen stimulation. Source of these receptors: a human donor in good health (CMV status not recorded). Some clones in this sample may be carry-over from other donors' samples.

In its sample, this clonotype was seen a few times. The chain joins TRBV12-3 or TRBV12-4 to TRBJ2-7, with a weak D call TRBD2 (7 bases). V lost 5 bases and J lost 0, with 17 bases in between. This CDR3 spans 16 amino acids. The CDR3 region is CASSQPRGQSSYEQYF. The DNA of the CDR3 is TGTGCCAGCAGTCAACCGCGGGGGCAGAGCTCCTACGAGCAGTACTTC.

The rearrangement joins TRBV7-8 to TRBJ2-1; 9 positions match TRBD2. With V trimmed by 2 bases and J by 6 bases, 11 bases remained unmatched. The CDR3 is made up of 17 amino acids. Germline V gene data show CDR1 as SGHVS and CDR2 as FQNEAQ. The CDR3 DNA reads as TGTGCCAGCAGCTTAAACGTCGAGCGGGGGGTGATCAATGAGCAGTTCTTC. This sequence encodes CASSLNVERGVINEQFF.